Included here is one TCR beta chain sequence, with context. Its antigen remains unknown. Trimming shortened V by 4 bases and J by 4 bases, and 20 bases separated the two germline ends. Germline CDR1 SGHNT, CDR2 YYREEE (reference sequence). The CDR3 spans 16 residues. Survey-level immunoSEQ v3.0 assays were run. Data came from immunoSEQ multiplex PCR; TCRdb stores just in-frame clones and leaves some out. The sample contains some 22,000 clones, 70% to 90% of which appear only once. This entry belongs to a study of long-term antiretroviral therapy in people with HIV. Study outcomes and limitations: Although diversity increased after ART, it remained lower than in transplant donor controls. Someone took the blood between the mid-2000s and the late 2010s, maybe while older ART regimens were in use.

Per individual, the PBMC samples numbered at least one pre-ART and at least two post-ART. Ahead of DNA extraction, samples held about 0.95-11 million cryopreserved PBMC each. Source: unsorted PBMCs, taken 1.3 years after starting antiretroviral therapy. The clonotype comes from a man aged 60 to 75 with HIV. The chain uses TRBV5-4 and TRBJ1-2; no reliable D call. The CDR3 DNA reads as TGTGCCAGCAGCCCGTTGGGTACCCTTGGTAGCTATGGCTACACCTTC. It yields the protein CASSPLGTLGSYGYTF.